The 3 T cell receptor beta chains below come from one sample, sequenced in a study of T cells in Graves' hyperthyroidism and ophthalmopathy. RNA transcripts gave rise to amplified TCR beta CDR3 regions. During a first-round RT-PCR of the TCR CDR3, the HTBI primer set was used. MiXCR, applied by TCRdb to the multiplex PCR reads, yields one record per CDR3 protein. The table shows fewer than 800,000 distinct CDR3 sequences, with roughly 15% occurring only once. Sequencing was carried out using blood. The source is a man in his late teens or twenties with Graves' hyperthyroidism.

The CDR3 reads CASNPGSPRTDTQYF. In DNA, the CDR3 is TGTGCCAGCAACCCCGGGTCCCCTCGCACAGATACGCAGTATTTT. The gene calls are TRBV11-1 and TRBJ2-3; D gene uncertain. Per germline, CDR1 SGHAT and CDR2 FQDESV (reference sequence). Trimming left V 7 bases short and J 1 base short, with 15 bases between. This CDR3 is 15 amino acids long.

The gene calls are TRBV5-1 and TRBJ2-1, with a weak D call TRBD1 (6 bases). V was clipped by 3 bases and J by 0 bases, with 19 bases between them. CDR1 SGHRS and CDR2 YFSETQ come from the germline V gene. This CDR3 is built from 18 residues. CDR3 loop: CASSSDPTGTSSYNEQFF. In nucleotides, the CDR3 is TGCGCCAGCAGCTCGGACCCCACAGGGACGAGCTCCTACAATGAGCAGTTCTTC.

This clonotype has only a few counts. Since a much larger clone is just one base distant, this may be a read error. The V gene is TRBV28, the J gene TRBJ2-7; 11 bases fit TRBD2. Germline CDR1 MDHEN, CDR2 SYDVKM. There are 15 residues in the CDR3. The CDR3 sequence: CASSTRLAGTGEQLF. For the CDR3, the DNA is TGTGCCAGCAGTACCCGACTAGCGGGAACTGGCGAGCAGCTCTTC.